This entry lists 30 T cell receptor beta chains sequenced from one sample in a study of CDR3 diversity in severe acne. TCRdb re-called the PCR reads with MiXCR, one entry per CDR3 protein. The sample has about 84,000 distinct CDR3 sequences; roughly 51% are singletons. Sequencing used blood. All receptors come from a male donor in good health, without acne.

This clonotype was found many times. This chain uses TRBV4-2 with TRBJ2-1; TRBD2 aligns across 9 bases. J was trimmed by 4 bases and V by 0 bases; bases with no gene match: 10. The CDR3 sequence is 18 residues long. Looked up from germline, CDR1 is LGHNA and CDR2 is YNFKEQ. This chain's CDR3 is CASSQEHSETSGYNEQFF. The CDR3 DNA reads as TGTGCCAGCAGCCAAGAGCATTCAGAGACTAGCGGTTACAATGAGCAGTTCTTC.

This clonotype was observed a single time. The gene calls are TRBV7-2 and TRBJ2-1, with no clear D. This CDR3 has 11 residues. Deletions cut 5 bases from V and 8 bases from J, with 7 bases between. Germline V gene data show CDR1 as SGHTA and CDR2 as FQGNSA. DNA for the CDR3: TGTGCCAGCAGCCCGTTGGATGAGCAGTTCTTC. Translation: CASSPLDEQFF.

The chain carries TRBV20-1 and TRBJ2-3; 11 bases are a match to TRBD2. Germline trimming cut 1 base from V and 1 base from J; bases unmatched to any gene: 7. The germline V gene encodes CDR1 DFQATT and CDR2 SNEGSKA (reference sequence). The CDR3 covers 17 residues. CDR3 residues: CSARAKLAGEGTDTQYF. CDR3 DNA sequence: TGCAGTGCTAGAGCGAAACTAGCGGGAGAGGGCACAGATACGCAGTATTTT.

This clonotype turned up a few times. This likely comes from a read error, as the CDR3 has no conserved phenylalanine or tryptophan at its end. The DNA is omitted, as the CDR3 cannot be located on it reliably, and the CDR3 follows TCRdb's listing. The chain uses TRBV6-2 or TRBV6-3 and TRBJ2-5; the DNA was not used to check the table's D call, TRBD1. The CDR3 is 16 residues long, ends included. Germline-derived CDR1 and CDR2 are MNHEY and SVGEGT. CDR3 in amino acids: CASSSTGGNSPLHFGN.

CDR3 DNA sequence: TGTGCCATTAGTAAAAAAAAAAAGGATCAGCCCCAGCATTTT. This encodes CAISKKKKDQPQHF. The V gene is TRBV6-8, the J gene TRBJ1-5; D not resolved. Germline V gene lookup returns CDR1 MNHGY and CDR2 SAAAGT. V gave up 10 bases and J gave up 5 bases, with 18 bases separating them. The CDR3 is 14 amino acids.

This clonotype appeared a few times. The rearrangement uses TRBV15 and TRBJ1-5; no clear D gene. V shed 6 bases and J shed 8 bases, with 20 bases lying between them. CDR3 length equals 15 residues. Germline V gives CDR1 LNHNV, CDR2 YYDKDF (reference sequence). CDR3 protein: CATSPNRYTTEPQHF. The CDR3 DNA follows: TGTGCCACCAGTCCTAACCGGTACACAACGGAGCCCCAGCATTTT.

The sample holds many counts of this clonotype. V gene TRBV18 combines with J gene TRBJ2-5; D might be TRBD2 (7 bases). Trimming pared 0 bases from V and 5 bases from J, leaving 10 bases between. The germline V gene has CDR1 KGHSH and CDR2 LQKENI. CDR3 length: 14 residues. CDR3 loop: CASSPPGGAETQYF. The CDR3 DNA is TGTGCCAGCTCACCACCGGGGGGGGCCGAGACCCAGTACTTC.

V gene TRBV3-1 combines with J gene TRBJ2-7, with 7 bases identical to TRBD1. Germline CDR1 and CDR2: LGHDT and YNNKEL (reference sequence). The trim removed 9 bases at V and 3 bases at J, leaving 2 bases unmatched. The CDR3 covers 11 residues. Written as DNA, the CDR3 is TGTGCCAGAAACAGGGGCTACGAGCAGTACTTC. It translates to CARNRGYEQYF.

The gene calls are TRBV6-6 and TRBJ1-1; 9 bases are a match to TRBD1. Germline CDR1 MNHNY, CDR2 SVGAGI (reference sequence). CDR3 length: 16 residues. The trim removed 3 bases at V and 0 bases at J, leaving 5 bases unmatched. The CDR3 nucleotides are TGTGCCAGCAGTTATCCGGGACAGGGCTTGAACACTGAAGCTTTCTTT. Protein: CASSYPGQGLNTEAFF.

The CDR3 loop is CASSIGGTNGNEQFF. The CDR3 DNA sequence: TGTGCCAGTAGTATAGGGGGGACTAACGGCAATGAGCAGTTCTTC. The V and J genes are TRBV19 and TRBJ2-1; 7 bases line up with TRBD2. V lost 1 base, J lost 6 bases, and 6 bases stayed unmatched. This CDR3 has 15 amino acids. The germline V gene encodes CDR1 LNHDA and CDR2 SQIVND (reference sequence).

V gene TRBV20-1 combines with J gene TRBJ2-3, with TRBD2 identical over 12 bases. The V gene's germline CDR1 is DFQATT and CDR2 SNEGSKA (reference sequence). This CDR3 is 15 amino acids long. Here the CDR3 DNA reads TGCAGCTCGGGGAGGACTAGCGGGAACACAGATACGCAGTATTTT. Translating it yields CSSGRTSGNTDTQYF.

This clonotype was seen only a few times. The chain employs TRBV20-1 and TRBJ2-7, with D tentatively TRBD1 (7 bases). V was shortened by 3 bases and J by 5 bases, with 14 bases between the two germline ends. The CDR3 has 13 residues. CDR1 is DFQATT, CDR2 SNEGSKA, per germline (reference sequence). CDR3 loop: CSARAGQYDEQYF. The CDR3, as DNA: TGCAGTGCTAGGGCGGGACAGTACGACGAGCAGTACTTC.

Many counts were recorded for this clonotype. V usage is TRBV20-1 and J usage is TRBJ1-2; D perhaps matches TRBD1 (6 bases). Germline V gives CDR1 DFQATT, CDR2 SNEGSKA (reference sequence). The CDR3 runs 13 residues. V was cut by 3 bases and J by 3 bases, with 11 bases left in between. The CDR3, as DNA: TGCAGTGCTAGTAGTTACAGGGACTATGGCTACACCTTC. It yields the protein CSASSYRDYGYTF.

With respect to this clonotype: A single base separates this from a much larger clone, so it may be a read error. The chain uses TRBV5-1 and TRBJ2-1, with TRBD2 matching 7 bases. The CDR3 spans 15 residues. Germline-derived CDR1 and CDR2 are SGHRS and YFSETQ. J lost 9 bases, V lost 0 bases, and 9 bases had no gene match. CDR3 loop: CASSLGGGGGSEQFF. The CDR3 DNA sequence: TGCGCCAGCAGCTTGGGGGGGGGGGGAGGGAGTGAGCAGTTCTTC.

This clonotype was seen many times. A much larger clone differs by one base, so this may be a read error. This CDR3 is missing its conserved last phenylalanine or tryptophan, likely due to a read error. The V and J genes are TRBV9 and TRBJ1-1; 7 positions agree with TRBD1. This CDR3 region has 13 residues. With V trimmed by 7 bases and J by 3 bases, 6 bases remained unmatched. CDR1 is SGDLS and CDR2 is YYNGEE in the germline V gene. CDR3 sequence reads: CASGPRGHTEAFS. In nucleotides, the CDR3 is TGTGCCAGCGGCCCAAGGGGGCACACTGAAGCTTTCTCT.

This chain uses TRBV5-6 with TRBJ1-5, with D possibly TRBD1 on 6 matching bases. V lost 0 bases to trimming and J lost 4 bases, with 17 bases between them. The CDR3 is 17 amino acids. The germline V gene encodes CDR1 SGHDT and CDR2 YYEEEE. The CDR3 region is CASSLDGGQISNQPQHF. The CDR3 region has the DNA TGTGCCAGCAGCTTGGACGGGGGGCAGATCAGTAATCAGCCCCAGCATTTT.

This clonotype was seen more than once but under ten times. The chain combines TRBV7-9 with TRBJ2-7; no definite D call. There are 12 residues in the CDR3. Germline V gene data show CDR1 as SEHNR and CDR2 as FQNEAQ (reference sequence). V was pared by 7 bases and J by 7 bases, with 14 bases between. CDR3 bases: TGTGCCAGCACCCCCCTGTTGCATGAGCAGTACTTC. Translation gives CASTPLLHEQYF.

The chain recombines TRBV11-2 with TRBJ1-6, with a possible D match to TRBD1 (5 bases). CDR1 is SGHAT, CDR2 FQNNGV, per germline. This CDR3 contains 14 residues. V lost 4 bases and J lost 5, with 9 bases in between. The CDR3 here is CASSSTENNSPLHF. The CDR3 DNA reads TGTGCCAGCAGCTCGACAGAGAATAATTCACCCCTCCACTTT.

This clonotype was counted between two and nine times. This chain links TRBV11-1 with TRBJ1-1; 10 bases map to TRBD1. CDR1 is SGHAT, CDR2 FQDESV, per germline (reference sequence). V lost 5 bases to trimming and J lost 8 bases; unmatched junction nucleotides: 11. This CDR3 contains 15 residues. This chain's CDR3 is CASSPGVPGQGEAFF. CDR3 coding DNA: TGTGCCAGCAGCCCAGGGGTGCCGGGACAGGGGGAAGCTTTCTTT.

The chain carries TRBV7-9 and TRBJ2-5; D is possibly TRBD1 (6 bases). CDR3 length equals 12 residues. Between the trimmed V and J ends, which lost 4 bases and 8 bases, there was a span of 11 bases. Germline loops: CDR1 SEHNR, CDR2 FQNEAQ (reference sequence). The CDR3 region is CASSSQGRTQYF. In DNA, the CDR3 is TGTGCCAGCAGCTCCCAGGGGCGAACCCAGTACTTC.

V and J are TRBV20-1 and TRBJ1-6; 7 bases are shared with TRBD1. This CDR3 comprises 12 residues. V gave up 4 bases and J gave up 11 bases; unmatched junction bases: 5. From germline, CDR1 is DFQATT and CDR2 SNEGSKA (reference sequence). CDR3 sequence reads: CSAMRQGAPLHF. DNA of the CDR3: TGCAGTGCTATGAGACAGGGCGCACCCCTCCACTTT.

This clonotype was observed a handful of times. The V gene is TRBV29-1, the J gene TRBJ1-2; TRBD1 might be the D (5 bases). This CDR3 is 12 amino acids long. Germline loops: CDR1 SQVTM, CDR2 ANQGSEA. V lost 7 bases and J 11 bases, leaving 20 bases between the germline ends. The CDR3 DNA reads TGCAGCGGGGTCGGGACGGCGGACGGGTACACCTTC. Its translation: CSGVGTADGYTF.

This sequence joins TRBV7-9 and TRBJ1-5, with D unresolved. Germline V lookup: CDR1 SEHNR, CDR2 FQNEAQ (reference sequence). The CDR3 loop spans 15 amino acids. Trimming left V 1 base short and J 11 bases short, with 18 bases between. CDR3 amino acids: CASSLGTSGRETQHF. Written as DNA, the CDR3 is TGTGCCAGCAGCTTAGGGACTAGCGGGAGGGAAACCCAGCATTTT. The full variable domain, in which reference TRBV7-9 and TRBJ1-5 provide the parts outside the CDR3, is DTGVSQNPRHKITKRGQNVTFRCDPISEHNRLYWYRQTLGQGPEFLTYFQNEAQLEKSRLLSDRFSAERPKGSFSTLEIQRTEQGDSAMYLCASSLGTSGRETQHFGDGTRLSIL.

The chain is built from TRBV5-1 and TRBJ2-3; TRBD2 agrees at 15 bases. The germline CDR1 and CDR2 sequences are SGHRS and YFSETQ. The CDR3 loop spans 21 amino acids. The ends lost 4 bases at V and 5 bases at J; junction bases unmatched: 20. The CDR3 DNA reads as TGCGCCAGCAGCCTCAGCCGAATCGGGACTAGCGGGGGGCCACCCGGAGATACGCAGTATTTT. Translated, it gives CASSLSRIGTSGGPPGDTQYF.

This clonotype came up many times. The V and J genes are TRBV11-2 and TRBJ2-1; TRBD2 is a possible D gene (6 bases). The CDR3 is 15 residues long. The V gene's germline CDR1 is SGHAT and CDR2 FQNNGV. V was shortened by 5 bases and J by 5 bases, with 16 bases between the two germline ends. CDR3 coding DNA: TGTGCCAGCAGCCCCCGGCCCACTAGCAACAATGAGCAGTTCTTC. Amino acids: CASSPRPTSNNEQFF. Based on the CDR3 plus reference TRBV11-2 and TRBJ2-1, the full variable domain is EAGVAQSPRYKIIEKRQSVAFWCNPISGHATLYWYQQILGQGPKLLIQFQNNGVVDDSQLPKDRFSAERLKGVDSTLKIQPAKLEDSAVYLCASSPRPTSNNEQFFGPGTRLTVL.

This clonotype came up a few times. The CDR3 sequence is CASSLVGTFNTGELFF. In nucleotides, the CDR3 is TGTGCCAGCAGCTTAGTCGGGACTTTTAACACCGGGGAGCTGTTTTTT. The V and J genes are TRBV7-3 and TRBJ2-2, with D possibly TRBD2 on 6 matching bases. Germline CDR1 SGHTA, CDR2 FQGTGA. The CDR3 runs to 16 residues. The ends were cut back, 2 bases at V and 2 bases at J, with 12 bases in the middle.

This clonotype was observed at least ten times. The gene calls are TRBV20-1 and TRBJ2-7, with 7 bases lining up with TRBD2. V lost 4 bases, J lost 5 bases, and 5 bases stayed unmatched. Germline loops: CDR1 DFQATT, CDR2 SNEGSKA (reference sequence). The CDR3 covers 12 residues. The DNA of the CDR3 is TGCAGTGCTACCGAAGGGAGGGACGAGCAGTACTTC. It codes for CSATEGRDEQYF.

The V and J genes are TRBV20-1 and TRBJ2-7; 7 bases are shared with TRBD2. Trimming took 7 bases from V and 0 from J; bases not matched to a gene: 6. CDR1 and CDR2 from the germline V gene are DFQATT and SNEGSKA (reference sequence). The CDR3 loop spans 13 amino acids. CDR3 in amino acids: CSVLGLCSYEQYF. For the CDR3, the DNA is TGCAGTGTCCTGGGACTATGCTCCTACGAGCAGTACTTC.

This clonotype was observed at least ten times. J is TRBJ1-5 and V is TRBV5-6; 11 positions match TRBD1. The V segment lost 0 bases and the J segment 2 bases; nucleotides outside the gene matches: 7. CDR1 is SGHDT and CDR2 is YYEEEE in the germline V gene. The CDR3 has 18 amino acids. CDR3 sequence (DNA): TGTGCCAGCAGCTTGGCCGGACAGGGGGCGTTGGGCAATCAGCCCCAGCATTTT. Amino acids: CASSLAGQGALGNQPQHF.

The chain carries TRBV5-1 and TRBJ2-1; 7 bases are shared with TRBD1. The CDR3 length is 15 residues. In germline, CDR1 is SGHRS, CDR2 YFSETQ. The trim removed 4 bases at V and 5 bases at J, leaving 9 bases unmatched. The CDR3 spells CASSEPTGFDNEQFF. Here the CDR3 DNA reads TGCGCCAGCAGCGAACCGACAGGGTTCGACAATGAGCAGTTCTTC.